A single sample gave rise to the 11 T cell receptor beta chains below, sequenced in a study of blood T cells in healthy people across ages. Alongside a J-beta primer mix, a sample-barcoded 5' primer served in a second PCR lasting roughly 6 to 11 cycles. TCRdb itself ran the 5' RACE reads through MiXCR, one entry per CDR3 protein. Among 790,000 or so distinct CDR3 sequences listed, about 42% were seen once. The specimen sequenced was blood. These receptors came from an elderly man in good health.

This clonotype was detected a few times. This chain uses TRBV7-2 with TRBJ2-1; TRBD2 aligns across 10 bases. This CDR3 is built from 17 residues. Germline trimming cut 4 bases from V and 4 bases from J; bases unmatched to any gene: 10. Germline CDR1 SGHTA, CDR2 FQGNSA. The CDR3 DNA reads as TGTGCCAGCAGCTATCTAAGCGGGAGGGCCGGTTACAATGAGCAGTTCTTC. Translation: CASSYLSGRAGYNEQFF.

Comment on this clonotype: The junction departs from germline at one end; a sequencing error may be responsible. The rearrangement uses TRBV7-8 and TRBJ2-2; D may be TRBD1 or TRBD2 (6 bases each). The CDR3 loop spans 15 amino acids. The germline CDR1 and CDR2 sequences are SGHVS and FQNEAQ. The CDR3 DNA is TGTGCCAGCAGCTTCGCAGGGGCGGGGACCGGGGGGCTGTTTTTT. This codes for CASSFAGAGTGGLFF.

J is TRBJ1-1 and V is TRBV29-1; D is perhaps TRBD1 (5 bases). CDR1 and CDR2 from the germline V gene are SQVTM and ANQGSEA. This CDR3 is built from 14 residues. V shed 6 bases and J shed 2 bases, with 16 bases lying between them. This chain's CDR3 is CSVAPLGGNTEAFF. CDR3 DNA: TGCAGCGTAGCCCCTCTGGGGGGAAACACTGAAGCTTTCTTT.

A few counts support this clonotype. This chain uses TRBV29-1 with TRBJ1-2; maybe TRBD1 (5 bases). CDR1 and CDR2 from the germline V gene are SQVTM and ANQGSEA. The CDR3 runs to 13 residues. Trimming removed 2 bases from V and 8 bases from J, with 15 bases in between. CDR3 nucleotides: TGCAGCGTTGAACCACAGGCTCACCAAGGCTACACCTTC. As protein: CSVEPQAHQGYTF.

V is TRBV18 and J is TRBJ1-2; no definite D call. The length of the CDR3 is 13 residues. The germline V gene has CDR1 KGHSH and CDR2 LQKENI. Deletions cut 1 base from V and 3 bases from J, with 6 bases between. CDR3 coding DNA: TGTGCCAGCTCACCACAGGGCTACTATGGCTACACCTTC. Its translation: CASSPQGYYGYTF.

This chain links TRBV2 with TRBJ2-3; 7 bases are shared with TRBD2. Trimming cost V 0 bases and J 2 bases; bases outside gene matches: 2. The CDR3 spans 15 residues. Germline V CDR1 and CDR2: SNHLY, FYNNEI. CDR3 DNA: TGTGCCAGCAGTGAAGCTAGCGGGTACACAGATACGCAGTATTTT. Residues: CASSEASGYTDTQYF.

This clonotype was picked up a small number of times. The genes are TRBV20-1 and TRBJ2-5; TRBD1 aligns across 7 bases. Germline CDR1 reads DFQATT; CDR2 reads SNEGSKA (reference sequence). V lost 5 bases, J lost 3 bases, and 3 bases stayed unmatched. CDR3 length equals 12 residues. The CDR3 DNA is TGCAGTGCTTTCGGACAGGAAGAGACCCAGTACTTC. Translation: CSAFGQEETQYF.

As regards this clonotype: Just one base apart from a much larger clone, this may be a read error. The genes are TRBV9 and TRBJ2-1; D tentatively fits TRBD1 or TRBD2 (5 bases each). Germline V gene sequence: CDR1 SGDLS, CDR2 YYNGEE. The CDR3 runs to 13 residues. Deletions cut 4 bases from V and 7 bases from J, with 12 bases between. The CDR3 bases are TGTGCCAGCAGCCCCACCGAGGGGAATGAGCAGTTCTTC. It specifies CASSPTEGNEQFF.

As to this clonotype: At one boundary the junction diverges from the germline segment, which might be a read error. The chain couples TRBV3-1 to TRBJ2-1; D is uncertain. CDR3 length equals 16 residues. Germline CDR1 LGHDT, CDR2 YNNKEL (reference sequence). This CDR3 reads CASSPVSAENYNEQFF. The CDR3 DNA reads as TGTGCCAGTAGCCCCGTTTCGGCGGAGAACTACAATGAGCAGTTCTTC.

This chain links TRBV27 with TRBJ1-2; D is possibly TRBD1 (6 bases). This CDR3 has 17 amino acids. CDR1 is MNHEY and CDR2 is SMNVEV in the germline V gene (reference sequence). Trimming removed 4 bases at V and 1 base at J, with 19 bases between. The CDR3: CASSSQSPTGVNYGYTF. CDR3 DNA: TGTGCCAGCAGTTCCCAATCGCCGACAGGAGTTAACTATGGCTACACCTTC.

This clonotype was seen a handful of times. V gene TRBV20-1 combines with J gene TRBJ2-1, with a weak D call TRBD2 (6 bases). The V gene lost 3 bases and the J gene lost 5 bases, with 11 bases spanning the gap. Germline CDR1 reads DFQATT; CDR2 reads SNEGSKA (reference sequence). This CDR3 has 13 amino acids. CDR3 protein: CSASGSGNNEQFF. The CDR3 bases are TGCAGTGCTAGCGGGAGTGGCAACAATGAGCAGTTCTTC.